These T cell receptor beta chains were read from a single sample in a study of T-cell reconstitution after alpha-beta-depleted transplantation in children. TCRdb fed the PCR reads into MiXCR, producing one record per CDR3 protein. Among approximately 500,000 distinct CDR3 sequences, more than 20% were seen once, and the ten largest hold 30% to 45%. Sequencing used PBMCs, obtained before TCRalphabeta/CD19-depleted stem cell transplant. The receptor set was obtained from a boy younger than two with Wiskott-Aldrich syndrome, due to receive a stem cell transplant. The CDR3 runs from the conserved cysteine through the conserved F or W. The D gene is left open where the match is weak. A clone size is listed for some rows: how often the clone was seen (once, few, many), or a class if it is expanded.

V,size,J,D,DNA,CDR3
TRBV7-3,.,TRBJ2-1,TRBD2,TGTGCCAGCAGCATCACCTACGGGACTAGGCAGTTCTTC,CASSITYGTRQFF
TRBV5-1,few,TRBJ2-7,.,TGCGCCAGTGCAGACGGGAACTCCTACGAGCAGTACTTC,CASADGNSYEQYF
TRBV6-5,.,TRBJ1-1,.,TGTGCCAGCAGTTACCGCGCCTACAGGGCCAAGATTGGGAACACTGAAGCTTTCTTT,CASSYRAYRAKIGNTEAFF
TRBV5-1,.,TRBJ2-5,.,TGCGCCAGCAGCTTAGGGGTACAAGAGACCCAGAACTTC,CASSLGVQETQNF
TRBV28,few,TRBJ1-5,TRBD1,TGTGCCAGCAGTTTCGGACAGGGACCACTAATTAGCAATCAGCCCCAGCATTTT,CASSFGQGPLISNQPQHF
TRBV4-2,.,TRBJ2-3,TRBD2,TGTGCCAGCAGCCAAGCCAGCGGGAGCGGCGCAGATACGCAGTATTTT,CASSQASGSGADTQYF
TRBV6-4,few,TRBJ2-1,TRBD2,TGTGCCAGCAGTGACGTAGCGGGGCTTAGCTCCTACAATGAGCAGTTCTTC,CASSDVAGLSSYNEQFF
TRBV20-1,.,TRBJ1-5,.,TGCAGTGCAGCCGGGACTGTAAGACAGCCCCAGCATTTT,CSAAGTVRQPQHF
TRBV20-1,many,TRBJ2-1,TRBD2,TGCAGTGCTCGTATCACTAGCGGGAGGGCCAAGGCGTACAATGAGCAGTTCTTC,CSARITSGRAKAYNEQFF
TRBV27,many,TRBJ2-2,.,TGTGCCAGCAGTTTCCTCAGGGGGAGGTCGAACACCGGGGAGCTGTTTTTT,CASSFLRGRSNTGELFF
TRBV24-1,.,TRBJ2-3,.,TGTGCCACCAGTGATAAACAGGGTGGCCCAGATACGCAGTATTTT,CATSDKQGGPDTQYF
TRBV20-1,.,TRBJ2-1,.,TGCAGTGCTAGAGCTAGGGCCAATGAGCAGTTCTTC,CSARARANEQFF
TRBV5-1,.,TRBJ2-1,.,TGCGCCAGCAGCTTCAGCGTGAGTATCTACAATGAGCAGTTCTTC,CASSFSVSIYNEQFF
TRBV4-1,few,TRBJ1-4,.,TGCGCCAGCAGCCAAGATCTAGGGGCCGCCGGGGAAAAACTGTTTTTT,CASSQDLGAAGEKLFF
TRBV5-1,few,TRBJ2-3,.,TGCGCCAGCAGCTTCCTAGTCACAGATACGCAGTATTTT,CASSFLVTDTQYF
TRBV11-2,few,TRBJ1-2,.,TGTGCCAGCAGCTTGGGGGCGAGCTATGGCTACACCTTC,CASSLGASYGYTF
TRBV6-2/TRBV6-3,few,TRBJ2-3,TRBD2,TGTGCCAGCAGTAACCGACTAGCGGGAGCCCCAGATACGCAGTATTTT,CASSNRLAGAPDTQYF
TRBV7-2,once,TRBJ1-4,TRBD1,TGTGCCAGCAGCTCGCCAGGGGGGGGTGAAAAACTGTTTTTT,CASSSPGGGEKLFF
TRBV5-1,few,TRBJ1-4,TRBD1,TGCGCCAGCAGCTTGGGAGGGACAGATAATGAAAAACTGTTTTTT,CASSLGGTDNEKLFF
TRBV5-6,few,TRBJ2-7,.,TGTGCCAGCAGCCTTCCCGACAGGAGGGAGCAGTACTTC,CASSLPDRREQYF
TRBV20-1,.,TRBJ2-1,.,TGCAGTGCTAGGCCGGGAGAGGTTTACAATGAGCAGTTCTTC,CSARPGEVYNEQFF
TRBV24-1,few,TRBJ2-2,TRBD2,TGTGCCACCAGTGATCCCGGGACTAGCGGGGACGGAGGGAAAGAGCTGTTTTTT,CATSDPGTSGDGGKELFF
TRBV2,few,TRBJ2-1,TRBD2,TGTGCCAGCAGACTAGCGGATCGGTACAATGAGCAGTTCTTC,CASRLADRYNEQFF
TRBV29-1,.,TRBJ2-1,.,TGCAGCGCACCGGGACTCGAATACAATGAGCAGTTCTTC,CSAPGLEYNEQFF
TRBV25-1,many,TRBJ2-2,.,TGTGCCAGCAGTGAAGTCCGGGATGGCGGGGAGCTGTTTTTT,CASSEVRDGGELFF
TRBV6-6,.,TRBJ2-5,.,TGTGCCAGCAGTTACGTGGGGCCGGAGACCCAGTACTTC,CASSYVGPETQYF
TRBV27,few,TRBJ1-5,.,TGTGCCAGCAGCCTCGGGGCAGGGAACAATCAGCCCCAGCATTTT,CASSLGAGNNQPQHF
TRBV7-9,.,TRBJ2-1,TRBD1,TGTGCCAGCAGCTGGAACAGGGGCGATGAGCAGTTCTTC,CASSWNRGDEQFF
TRBV10-3,.,TRBJ2-1,.,TGTGCCATCAGGCGACCGGGCAATGAGCAGTTCTTC,CAIRRPGNEQFF
TRBV7-2,many,TRBJ1-2,.,TGTGCCAGCAGCTTCCGGGACGGTTATGGCTACACCTTC,CASSFRDGYGYTF
TRBV20-1,few,TRBJ2-1,TRBD2,TGCAGTGCTAGCTTAGCGGGAGCTGCCGATGAGCAGTTCTTC,CSASLAGAADEQFF
TRBV6-1,.,TRBJ1-1,.,TGTGCCAGCAGCACTTGGACATCCAACGGGGGCACTGAAGCTTTCTTT,CASSTWTSNGGTEAFF
TRBV3-1,.,TRBJ2-1,TRBD2,TGTGCCAGCAGCCAAGAAACTTTTAGCGGGAGGGTTGTGAATGAGCAGTTCTTC,CASSQETFSGRVVNEQFF
TRBV29-1,few,TRBJ2-7,TRBD1,TGCAGCGTAAAAGGGACAGGGGTTTCCTACGAGCAGTACTTC,CSVKGTGVSYEQYF
TRBV20-1,once,TRBJ2-2,.,TGCAGTGTCCCCCAGCGAGGCGGGGAGCTGTTTTTT,CSVPQRGGELFF
TRBV5-1,few,TRBJ2-1,.,TGCGCCAGCAGCTTGGGATTTCCCAATGAGCAGTTCTTC,CASSLGFPNEQFF
TRBV5-1,medium-sized,TRBJ1-6,.,TGCGCCAGTTCGGACCGAGAACCTAATTCACCCCTCCACTTT,CASSDREPNSPLHF
TRBV10-3,.,TRBJ1-5,.,TGTGCCATCACGGGGGAGGTGGGCCAGCCCCAGCATTTT,CAITGEVGQPQHF
TRBV12-3/TRBV12-4,.,TRBJ1-5,TRBD1,TGTGCCAGCAGTTTAGGGACAGGGCAGGGACGACCCCAGCATTTT,CASSLGTGQGRPQHF
TRBV10-2,.,TRBJ2-5,TRBD2,TGCGCCAGCAAACGGGAGGGCCGGGGGACCCAGTACTTC,CASKREGRGTQYF
TRBV29-1,few,TRBJ2-2,TRBD1,TGCAGCTGTCAGGGGGCGCGAGGTACCGGGGAGCTGTTTTTT,CSCQGARGTGELFF
TRBV6-5,.,TRBJ2-6,.,TGTGCCAGCAGTTACTCATCAGGGGCTGGGGCCAACGTCCTGACTTTC,CASSYSSGAGANVLTF
TRBV5-6,few,TRBJ2-7,.,TGTGCCAGCAGCTTGGAAGGATCCTTCATTTCCTACGAGCAGTACTTC,CASSLEGSFISYEQYF
TRBV5-1,.,TRBJ2-7,TRBD1,TGCGCCAGCAGCTTGGTGGGACAGGTCGAGCAGTACTTC,CASSLVGQVEQYF
TRBV5-1,few,TRBJ2-1,.,TGCGCCAGCAGCTTGGCTCTAGCTGAGGATGAGCAGTTCTTC,CASSLALAEDEQFF
TRBV3-1,.,TRBJ2-7,.,TGTGCCAGCAGCCAAGAAGGCCACGGAACCTACGAGCAGTACTTC,CASSQEGHGTYEQYF
TRBV12-3/TRBV12-4,few,TRBJ2-7,.,TGTGCCAGCAGGGACGGAGGAGGATACGAGCAGTACTTC,CASRDGGGYEQYF
TRBV28,.,TRBJ2-7,.,TGTGCCAGCAGTTTAAGTGGGGCGTTCTACGAGCAGTACTTC,CASSLSGAFYEQYF
TRBV20-1,few,TRBJ2-5,TRBD2,TGCAGTGCTAGAGATCTCCTAGCGGGAGGGGGGACCCAGTACTTC,CSARDLLAGGGTQYF
TRBV5-1,few,TRBJ1-4,.,TGCGCCAGCAGCCCCGTGTTGGCTGAAAAACTGTTTTTT,CASSPVLAEKLFF
TRBV20-1,few,TRBJ2-5,TRBD2,TGCAGTGCTAGAGGACTAGCGGGTTTCCAAGAGACCCAGTACTTC,CSARGLAGFQETQYF
TRBV7-9,few,TRBJ2-1,.,TGTGCCAGCAGCTTAAAAGAGGGCCATGAGCAGTTCTTC,CASSLKEGHEQFF
TRBV11-2,.,TRBJ2-6,.,TGTGCCAGCAGCTTAGTGGGTATTCGCTCTGGGGCCAACGTCCTGACTTTC,CASSLVGIRSGANVLTF
TRBV6-5,.,TRBJ1-1,TRBD1,TGTGCCAGCAGTTACTCTCGCGGGACAGGGAAGACTGAAGCTTTCTTT,CASSYSRGTGKTEAFF
TRBV12-3/TRBV12-4,few,TRBJ2-7,TRBD1,TGTGCCAGCAGTTTCGGACAGGCCCTCGAGCAGTACTTC,CASSFGQALEQYF
TRBV5-1,few,TRBJ2-1,.,TGCGCCAGCAGCTTGGCCGGCGGTCTCGTGGTTGATACCCTATACAATGAGCAGTTCTTC,CASSLAGGLVVDTLYNEQFF
TRBV5-1,few,TRBJ1-6,.,TGCGCCAGCAGCCCCCTCGGGGGAGGTAATTCACCCCTCCACTTT,CASSPLGGGNSPLHF
TRBV30,.,TRBJ2-5,.,TGTGCCTGGAGGGAGGGGAGGACTCGTCAAGAGACCCAGTACTTC,CAWREGRTRQETQYF
TRBV7-8,.,TRBJ2-7,.,TGTGCCAGCAGCTTAGAGGCCAGGTCCTACGAGCAGTACTTC,CASSLEARSYEQYF